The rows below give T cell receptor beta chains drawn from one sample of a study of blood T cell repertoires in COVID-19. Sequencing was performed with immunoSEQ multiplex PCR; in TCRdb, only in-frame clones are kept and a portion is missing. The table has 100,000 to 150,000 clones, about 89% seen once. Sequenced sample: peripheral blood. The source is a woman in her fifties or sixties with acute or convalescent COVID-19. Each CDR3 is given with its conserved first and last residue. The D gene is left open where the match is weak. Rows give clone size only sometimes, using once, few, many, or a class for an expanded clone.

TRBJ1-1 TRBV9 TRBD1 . TGTGCCAGCAGCCCCCGACAGGGGGCGACCGCTGAAGCTTTCTTT CASSPRQGATAEAFF
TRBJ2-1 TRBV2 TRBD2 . TGTGCCAGCAGTGTCCAAGCGGGATTGGGGAATGAGCAGTTCTTC CASSVQAGLGNEQFF
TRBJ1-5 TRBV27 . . TGTGCCAGCAGGGGGCCTCTCAATCAGCCCCAGCATTTT CASRGPLNQPQHF
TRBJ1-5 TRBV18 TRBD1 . TGTGCCAGCTCAGGACAGGGGGCTGGTAGCAATCAGCCCCAGCATTTT CASSGQGAGSNQPQHF
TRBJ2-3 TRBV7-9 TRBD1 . TGTGCCAGCAGCTTTGACAGGGGGGGCACAGATACGCAGTATTTT CASSFDRGGTDTQYF
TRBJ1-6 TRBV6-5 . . TGTGCCGGGACTCCAACCCCTAATTCACCCCTCCACTTT CAGTPTPNSPLHF
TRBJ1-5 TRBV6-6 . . TGTGCCAGCAGTTACTGGGAGGGGGGGGATCAGCCCCAGCATTTT CASSYWEGGDQPQHF
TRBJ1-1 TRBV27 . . TGTGCCAGCAGCCCCGGGGATAGGATTATGAACACTGAAGCTTTCTTT CASSPGDRIMNTEAFF
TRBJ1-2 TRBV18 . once TGTGCCAGCTCATTGACAGATACGGATGGCTACACCTTC CASSLTDTDGYTF
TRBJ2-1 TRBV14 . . TGTGCCAGCAGCCGTTCCTCCTATGAGCAGTTCTTC CASSRSSYEQFF
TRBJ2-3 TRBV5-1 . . TGCGCCAGCAGCTTGGACAGGGCACGGGATACGCAGTATTTT CASSLDRARDTQYF
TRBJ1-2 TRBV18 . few TGTGCCAGCTCACCAGAGACTGGGAGGACTTTCTATGGCTACACCTTC CASSPETGRTFYGYTF
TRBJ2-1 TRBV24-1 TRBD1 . TGTGCCACCAGTGGGGACAGCTACAATGAGCAGTTCTTC CATSGDSYNEQFF
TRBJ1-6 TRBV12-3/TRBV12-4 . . TGTGCCAGCAGTGTATATAATTCACCCCTCCACTTT CASSVYNSPLHF
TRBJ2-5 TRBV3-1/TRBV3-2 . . TGTGCCAGCAGCCAAGACCACGGGCAGTACTTC CASSQDHGQYF
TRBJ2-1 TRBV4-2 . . TGTGCCAGCAGCCAAGTTACTCTAGGGGGTGAGCAGTTCTTC CASSQVTLGGEQFF
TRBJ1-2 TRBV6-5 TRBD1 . TGTGCCACCCGGGAGACAGGGGGGGTCTATGGCTACACCTTC CATRETGGVYGYTF
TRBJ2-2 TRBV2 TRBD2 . TGTGCCAGCAGTGGGGCTGTGGCGGGAGGTGGGACCGGGGAGCTGTTTTTT CASSGAVAGGGTGELFF
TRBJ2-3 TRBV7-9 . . TGTGCCAGCAGCTTAGGGGCAACTAGCAGCACAGATACGCAGTATTTT CASSLGATSSTDTQYF
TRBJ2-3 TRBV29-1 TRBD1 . TGCAGCGTTGTCCGGAGAAGCAGGCAGGGGGCGCGGGATACGCAGTATTTT CSVVRRSRQGARDTQYF
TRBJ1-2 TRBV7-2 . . TGTGCCAGCAGCTTTTGGACAGCTAGCAAAGGCTACACCTTC CASSFWTASKGYTF
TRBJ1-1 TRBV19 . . TGTGCCAGTCAACCCCAGGAGGACACTGAAGCTTTCTTT CASQPQEDTEAFF
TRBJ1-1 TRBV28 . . TGTGCCAGCAGTCCATCCAGGGGGAACACTGAAGCTTTCTTT CASSPSRGNTEAFF
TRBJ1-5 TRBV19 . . TGTGCCAGTAGTGTCTTAAATCAGCCCCAGCATTTT CASSVLNQPQHF
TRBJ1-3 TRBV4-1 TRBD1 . TGCGCCAGCCGATCACAGGGGGCGGCTGGAAACACCATATATTTT CASRSQGAAGNTIYF
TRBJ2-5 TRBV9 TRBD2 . TGTGCCAGCAGCGTAGAAGCGGGAGGGCCAGAGACCCAGTACTTC CASSVEAGGPETQYF
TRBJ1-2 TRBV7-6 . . TGTGCCAGCAGCCTACAGAATAACTATGGCTACACCTTC CASSLQNNYGYTF
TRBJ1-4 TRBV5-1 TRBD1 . TGCGCCAGCAGCTTGGAAACAGGGGGAAATGAAAAACTGTTTTTT CASSLETGGNEKLFF
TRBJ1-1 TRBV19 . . TGTGCCAGTAGTATAGATGGAGGGATGAACACTGAAGCTTTCTTT CASSIDGGMNTEAFF
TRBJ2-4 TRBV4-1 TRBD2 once TGCGCCAGCAGCCAAGATCCGGGGGGAAACATTCAGTACTTC CASSQDPGGNIQYF
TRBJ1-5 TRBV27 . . TGTGCCAGCAGTTTAGGGTCCGACGGGCAGCCCCAGCATTTT CASSLGSDGQPQHF
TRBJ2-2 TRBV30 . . TGTGCCTGGAGTAATCCCAGCTACAGGGCCCCTTCGAACACCGGGGAGCTGTTTTTT CAWSNPSYRAPSNTGELFF
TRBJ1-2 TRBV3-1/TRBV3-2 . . TGTGCCAGCAGCCGTCTCGTTGGGCCCCCCTATGGCTACACCTTC CASSRLVGPPYGYTF
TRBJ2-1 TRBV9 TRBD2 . TGTGCCAGCAGCGGCGGGACTAGCGGGGCGAGCTCCTACAATGAGCAGTTCTTC CASSGGTSGASSYNEQFF
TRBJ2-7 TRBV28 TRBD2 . TGTGCCAGCAGTGCCGGACTAGCGGGAGTTTACGAGCAGTACTTC CASSAGLAGVYEQYF
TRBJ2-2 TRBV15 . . TGTGCCACCAGCAGAGATGGCCATCCAGGTCTCACCGGGGAGCTGTTTTTT CATSRDGHPGLTGELFF
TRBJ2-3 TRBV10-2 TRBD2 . TGCGCCAGCAGCACCGGGACTAGCGGAAGCACAGATACGCAGTATTTT CASSTGTSGSTDTQYF
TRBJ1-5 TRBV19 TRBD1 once TGTGCCAGTAGGGAGGACAGGGGCTCTCAGCCCCAGCATTTT CASREDRGSQPQHF
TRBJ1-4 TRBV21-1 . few TGTGCCAGCAGCAAAAGGTTTAGGGCAGGGGGAAAGCCTTGGTGGGAAAAACTGTTTTTT CASSKRFRAGGKPWWEKLFF
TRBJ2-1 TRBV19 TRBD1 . TGTGCCAGTAGTATGGGTAGGACAGGGTCGGGGAATGAGCAGTTCTTC CASSMGRTGSGNEQFF
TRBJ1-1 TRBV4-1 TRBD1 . TGCGCCAGCAGCCAAGATGAAAGACAGGGTACGAATGAAGCTTTCTTT CASSQDERQGTNEAFF
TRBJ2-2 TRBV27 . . TGTGCCAGCAGTTTACACGGGGAGCTGTTTTTT CASSLHGELFF
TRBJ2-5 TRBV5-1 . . TGCGCCAGCAGCTTGGGACAGGCGACGGAGACCCAGTACTTC CASSLGQATETQYF
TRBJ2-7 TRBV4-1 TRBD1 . TGCGCCAGCAGCCTCACACCGGGACAGTCCTACGAGCAGTACTTC CASSLTPGQSYEQYF
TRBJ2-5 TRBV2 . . TGTGCCAGCAGTGAAGCCCTTTTAGAGACCCAGTACTTC CASSEALLETQYF
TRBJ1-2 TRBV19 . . TGTGCCAGTAGTATAGAAGGGAGCGGCCGACCGAACTATGGCTACACCTTC CASSIEGSGRPNYGYTF
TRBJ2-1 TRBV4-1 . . TGCGCCAGCAGCCAGGGCGGGGGCGCGTCCTACAATGAGCAGTTCTTC CASSQGGGASYNEQFF
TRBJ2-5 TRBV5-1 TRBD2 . TGCGCCAGCAGCTTAGCGGGGTATGAGACCCAGTACTTC CASSLAGYETQYF
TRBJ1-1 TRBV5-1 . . TGCGCCAGCAGCGGGCGGTCGGGGGGAGTAACTGAAGCTTTCTTT CASSGRSGGVTEAFF
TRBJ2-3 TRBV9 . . TGTGCCAGCAGCCTACCTAACACAGATACGCAGTATTTT CASSLPNTDTQYF
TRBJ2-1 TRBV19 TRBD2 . TGTGCCAGTAGTATAGATTCGGGAGTTAGCGGGAGCTCCTACAATGAGCAGTTCTTC CASSIDSGVSGSSYNEQFF